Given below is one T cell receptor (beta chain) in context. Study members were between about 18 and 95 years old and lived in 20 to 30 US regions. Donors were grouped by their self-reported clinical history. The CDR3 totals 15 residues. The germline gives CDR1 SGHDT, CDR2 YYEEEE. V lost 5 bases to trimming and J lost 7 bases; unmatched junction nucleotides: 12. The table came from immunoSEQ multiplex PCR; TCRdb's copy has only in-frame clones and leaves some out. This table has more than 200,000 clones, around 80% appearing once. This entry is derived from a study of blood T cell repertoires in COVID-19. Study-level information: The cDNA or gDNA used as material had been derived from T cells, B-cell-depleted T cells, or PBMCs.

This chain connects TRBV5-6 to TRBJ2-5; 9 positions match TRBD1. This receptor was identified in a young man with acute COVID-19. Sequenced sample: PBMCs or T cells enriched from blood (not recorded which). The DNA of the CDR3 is TGTGCCAGCAGTCGGGGACAGGGCTCCCCGAGGACCCAGTACTTC. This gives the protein CASSRGQGSPRTQYF.